This T cell receptor (beta chain) stems from a study of T cells after yellow fever vaccination (dated by TCRdb to about 2019). Study-level background: Libraries from fractions with low cell numbers were prepared with the SMART-Seq v4 Ultra Low Input RNA kit. To follow T-cell clones before and after primary and booster YFV17D yellow fever vaccination, bulk TCR alpha and beta repertoires were sequenced over time. Two healthy male donors made up the cohort, one aged 18 to 30 years and the other aged 30 to 39 years. Bulk PBMC replicates and cell subsets were isolated from blood drawn at multiple timepoints before and after both primary and secondary immunization. Beyond this particular receptor, the publication reports: Only a couple of donors were included in the study, so the extent to which the findings can be generalized is limited. The secondary T-cell response was weaker than the primary response but faster, peaking on day 5 instead of day 15. Computational filtering was needed because FACS-sorted repertoires could contain abundant contaminating clonotypes from the bulk population. Most clones expanded after primary vaccination (approximately 96% of CD4 and approximately 86% of CD8) were re-detected after the booster, suggesting that broad memory maintenance occurred. A small share of clonotypes was detected in both CD4 and CD8 compartments, with the overlap likely arising from convergent recombination.

The sample's treatment or condition label, decoded: live attenuated yellow fever vaccine strain. A standard Ficoll-Paque protocol was used to isolate PBMCs from peripheral blood. Dynabeads CD4 and CD8 positive selection kits were used to isolate the CD4 and CD8 T-cell fractions. TriZol was used to extract RNA from bulk PBMCs, from CD4 and CD8 fractions, and from dextramer-positive and dextramer-negative fractions. The run used an Illumina NovaSeq 6000. TCR cDNA was synthesized by 5'RACE template switching, which introduced a universal primer site and unique molecular identifiers. Priming for cDNA synthesis came from both the TCR alpha and TCR beta constant segments. Libraries were amplified in two PCR steps, with sample barcodes and sequencing adapters added in the second step. Libraries were sequenced on Illumina HiSeq 2500 (2x100 bp) or NovaSeq (2x150 bp). The paper's data handling went like this. Demultiplexing of reads and collapsing into UMI consensus sequences were performed with MIGEC, and V(D)J alignment was carried out with MiXCR. Vaccine-responding clonotypes were defined with edgeR using replicate PBMC samples, requiring FDR below 0.01 and a log2 fold change above 5 up to day 15. CD4 or CD8 identity was assigned to each bulk clonotype according to whether the clonotype was present at higher abundance in the sequenced CD4 repertoire or the sequenced CD8 repertoire. TCRdb reworked the public reads: Q25 trimming with fastp, MiXCR clone assembly, productive beta chains retained. CDR3 protein sequences are deduplicated, and each keeps its most common genes and DNA. It is TCRdb's table, rather than the study itself, that gives the V and J calls and clone size. The sample records under 400,000 distinct CDR3 sequences, around 13% of which are singletons. The ten biggest clones cover 2.5% to 4% of the sample.

As for this clonotype: This clone's antigen is unknown. No much larger clonotype is one base removed from it; base qualities were not supplied.

From V the trimming removes 9 bases and from J it removes 5 bases, while the gene matches leave 7 bases of the junction unaccounted for. The CDR3 measures 12 amino acids from cysteine to phenylalanine. Only the CDR3 DNA is retained, 36 bases long and in frame from the first base. Taken from the germline V gene (reference sequence), the CDR1 and CDR2 loops are SGHNT and YYREEE. The chain couples TRBV5-4 to TRBJ2-5, and TRBD2 matches 7 of the central bases. This specimen was CD4+ T cells sorted from PBMCs, taken 15 days after the yellow fever booster vaccination. This TCR came from a man aged 18 to 30 who received the YFV17D yellow fever vaccine. The CDR3 protein is CATERRGETQYF. The sequenced DNA is TGTGCCACGGAGCGGCGGGGGGAGACCCAGTACTTC.